The T cell receptor (beta chain) described here comes from a study of T-cell memory formation after mild COVID-19. Study-wide context: Clusters were largely donor specific.

Study-wide results and caveats: The main location of contracting CD4+ clones was CM and EM, and that of contracting CD8+ clones was EMRA.

This clonotype was counted a few times. Its antigen is unknown. The CDR3 spans 16 residues. Trimming stripped 5 bases from V and 5 bases from J, with 18 bases between. From 5'RACE with constant-segment primers came TCR alpha and TCR beta cDNA libraries that carried sample barcodes and UMIs. Via MiXCR, TCRdb re-called the 5' RACE reads, giving one row per CDR3 protein. The table records 350,000 to 450,000 distinct CDR3 sequences, roughly a quarter of them present only once. Material for sequencing was PBMCs or a T cell subset sorted from them (not recorded which). The V call is TRBV12-3 or TRBV12-4, the J call TRBJ2-2; tentative D call: TRBD2 (5 bases). This clonotype was obtained from an adult woman who had mild COVID-19 (a few samples of this study predate the infection). Cell type and time point are not known. The CDR3 DNA sequence: TGTGCCAGCAGTCATACCCTAGGGTCGGGAACCGGGGAGCTGTTTTTT. Translated, it gives CASSHTLGSGTGELFF.